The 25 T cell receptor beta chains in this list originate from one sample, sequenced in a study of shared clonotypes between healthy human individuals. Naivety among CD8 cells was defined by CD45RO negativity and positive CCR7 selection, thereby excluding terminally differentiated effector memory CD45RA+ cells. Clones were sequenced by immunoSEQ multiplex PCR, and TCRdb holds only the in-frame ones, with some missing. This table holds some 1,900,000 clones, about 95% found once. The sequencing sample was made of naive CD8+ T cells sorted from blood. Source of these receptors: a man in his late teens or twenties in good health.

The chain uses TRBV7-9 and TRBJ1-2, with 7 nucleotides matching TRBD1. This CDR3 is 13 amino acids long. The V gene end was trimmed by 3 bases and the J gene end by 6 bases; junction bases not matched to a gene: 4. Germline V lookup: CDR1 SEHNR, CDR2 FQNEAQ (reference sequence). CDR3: CASSLTGFDGYTF. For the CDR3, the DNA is TGTGCCAGCAGCTTGACAGGGTTCGATGGCTACACCTTC. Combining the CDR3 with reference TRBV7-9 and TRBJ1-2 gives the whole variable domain DTGVSQNPRHKITKRGQNVTFRCDPISEHNRLYWYRQTLGQGPEFLTYFQNEAQLEKSRLLSDRFSAERPKGSFSTLEIQRTEQGDSAMYLCASSLTGFDGYTFGSGTRLTVV.

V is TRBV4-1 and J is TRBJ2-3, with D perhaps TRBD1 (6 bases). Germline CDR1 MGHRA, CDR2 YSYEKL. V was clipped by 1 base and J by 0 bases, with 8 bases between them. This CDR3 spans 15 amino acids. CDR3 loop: CASSQARGSTDTQYF. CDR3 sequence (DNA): TGCGCCAGCAGCCAAGCCAGGGGAAGCACAGATACGCAGTATTTT.

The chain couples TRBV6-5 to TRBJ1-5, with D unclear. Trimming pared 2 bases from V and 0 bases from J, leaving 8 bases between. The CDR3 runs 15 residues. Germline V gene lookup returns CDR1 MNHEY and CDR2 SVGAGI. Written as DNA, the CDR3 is TGTGCCAGCAGTTACAAGGGCCATAGCAATCAGCCCCAGCATTTT. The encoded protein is CASSYKGHSNQPQHF.

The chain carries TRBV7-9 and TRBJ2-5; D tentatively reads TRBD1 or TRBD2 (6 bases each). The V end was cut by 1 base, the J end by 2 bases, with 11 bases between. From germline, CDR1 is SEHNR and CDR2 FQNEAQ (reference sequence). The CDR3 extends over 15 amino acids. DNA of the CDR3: TGTGCCAGCAGCTTAGGCGGAGGGGGACAAGAGACCCAGTACTTC. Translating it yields CASSLGGGGQETQYF.

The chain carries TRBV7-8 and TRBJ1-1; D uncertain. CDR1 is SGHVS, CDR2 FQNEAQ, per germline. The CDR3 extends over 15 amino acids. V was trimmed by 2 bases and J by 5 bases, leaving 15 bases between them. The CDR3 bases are TGTGCCAGCAGCTTAAGCGGTGAAGGCCGGACTGAAGCTTTCTTT. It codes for CASSLSGEGRTEAFF. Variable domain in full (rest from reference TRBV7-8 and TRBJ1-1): GAGVSQSPRYKVAKRGQDVALRCDPISGHVSLFWYQQALGQGPEFLTYFQNEAQLDKSGLPSDRFFAERPEGSVSTLKIQRTQQEDSAVYLCASSLSGEGRTEAFFGQGTRLTVV.

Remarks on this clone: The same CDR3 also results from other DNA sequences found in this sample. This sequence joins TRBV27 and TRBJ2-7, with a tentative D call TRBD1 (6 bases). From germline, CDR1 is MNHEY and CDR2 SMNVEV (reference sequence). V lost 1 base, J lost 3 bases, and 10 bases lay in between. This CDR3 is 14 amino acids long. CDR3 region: CASSLLGADYEQYF. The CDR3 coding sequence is TGTGCCAGCAGTTTATTGGGGGCGGACTACGAGCAGTACTTC.

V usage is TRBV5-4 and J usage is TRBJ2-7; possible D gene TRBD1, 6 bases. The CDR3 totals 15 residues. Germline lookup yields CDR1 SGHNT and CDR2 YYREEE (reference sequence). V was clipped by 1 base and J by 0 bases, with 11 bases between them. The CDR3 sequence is CASSLSGTPSYEQYF. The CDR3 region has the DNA TGTGCCAGCAGCTTGTCCGGGACACCCTCCTACGAGCAGTACTTC.

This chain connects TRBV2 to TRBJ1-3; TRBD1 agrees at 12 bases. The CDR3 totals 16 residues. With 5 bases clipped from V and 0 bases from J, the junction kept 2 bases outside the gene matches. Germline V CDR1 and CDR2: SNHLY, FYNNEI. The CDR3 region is CASSRDRGLSGNTIYF. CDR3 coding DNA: TGTGCCAGCAGTAGGGACAGGGGGCTCTCTGGAAACACCATATATTTT.

The CDR3, as DNA: TGTGCCAGCAGCGAACTTCTGCAGGGGGCGAAACAATCGCAGTTCTTC. It encodes CASSELLQGAKQSQFF. This chain links TRBV5-6 with TRBJ2-1; 8 nucleotides agree with TRBD1. The CDR3 runs to 16 residues. CDR1 and CDR2 (germline): SGHDT, YYEEEE. With 4 bases clipped from V and 12 bases from J, the junction kept 18 bases outside the gene matches.

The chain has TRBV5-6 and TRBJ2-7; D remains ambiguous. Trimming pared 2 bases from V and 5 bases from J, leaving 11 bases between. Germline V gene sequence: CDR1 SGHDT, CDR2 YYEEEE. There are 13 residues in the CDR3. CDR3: CASSLGEWNEQYF. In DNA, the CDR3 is TGTGCCAGCAGCTTAGGTGAGTGGAACGAGCAGTACTTC.

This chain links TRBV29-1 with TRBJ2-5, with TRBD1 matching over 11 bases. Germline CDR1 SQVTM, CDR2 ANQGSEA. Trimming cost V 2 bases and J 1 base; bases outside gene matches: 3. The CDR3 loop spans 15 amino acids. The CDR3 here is CSVETGTGGQETQYF. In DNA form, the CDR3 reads TGCAGCGTTGAAACCGGGACAGGGGGCCAAGAGACCCAGTACTTC.

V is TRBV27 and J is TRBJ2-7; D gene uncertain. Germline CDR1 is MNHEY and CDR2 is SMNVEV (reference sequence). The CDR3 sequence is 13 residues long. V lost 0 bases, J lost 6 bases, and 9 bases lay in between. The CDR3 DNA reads TGTGCCAGCAGTTTATCCATAGAGCTCGAGCAGTACTTC. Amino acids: CASSLSIELEQYF.

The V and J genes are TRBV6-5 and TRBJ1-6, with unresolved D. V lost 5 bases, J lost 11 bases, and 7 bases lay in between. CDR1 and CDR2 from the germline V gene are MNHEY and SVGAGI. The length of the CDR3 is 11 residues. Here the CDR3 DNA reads TGTGCCAGCAGTGAACCCACACCCCTCCACTTT. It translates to CASSEPTPLHF.

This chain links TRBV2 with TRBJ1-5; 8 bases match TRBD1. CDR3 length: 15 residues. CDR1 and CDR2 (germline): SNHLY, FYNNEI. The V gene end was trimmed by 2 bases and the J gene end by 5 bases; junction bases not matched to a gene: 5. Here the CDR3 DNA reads TGTGCCAGCAGTGAATCGGCAGGGGGCCATCAGCCCCAGCATTTT. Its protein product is CASSESAGGHQPQHF.

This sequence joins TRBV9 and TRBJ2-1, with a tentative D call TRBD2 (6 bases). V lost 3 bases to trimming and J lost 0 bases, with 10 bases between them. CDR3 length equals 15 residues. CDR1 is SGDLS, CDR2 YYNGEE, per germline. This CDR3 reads CASSAGTHSYNEQFF. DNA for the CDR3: TGTGCCAGCAGCGCAGGGACTCACTCCTACAATGAGCAGTTCTTC.

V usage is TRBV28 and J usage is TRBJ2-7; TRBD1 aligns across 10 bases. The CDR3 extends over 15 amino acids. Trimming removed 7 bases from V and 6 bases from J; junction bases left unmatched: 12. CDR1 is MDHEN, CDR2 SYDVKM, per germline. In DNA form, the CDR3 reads TGTGCCAGCACCCAGGGGAGACAGGGGGCGCTCGAGCAGTACTTC. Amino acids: CASTQGRQGALEQYF.

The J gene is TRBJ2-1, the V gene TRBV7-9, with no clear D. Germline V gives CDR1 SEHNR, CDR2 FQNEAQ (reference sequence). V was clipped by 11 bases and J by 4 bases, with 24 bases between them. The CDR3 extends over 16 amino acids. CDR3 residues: CAGVAWGTDQYNEQFF. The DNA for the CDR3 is TGTGCCGGCGTGGCTTGGGGTACAGACCAGTACAATGAGCAGTTCTTC.

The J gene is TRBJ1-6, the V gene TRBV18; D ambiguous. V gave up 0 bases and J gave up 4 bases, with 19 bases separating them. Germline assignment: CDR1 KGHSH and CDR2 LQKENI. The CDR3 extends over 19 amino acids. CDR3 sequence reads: CASSPPKGSETLYNSPLHF. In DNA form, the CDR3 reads TGTGCCAGCTCACCACCGAAGGGATCGGAGACCCTTTATAATTCACCCCTCCACTTT. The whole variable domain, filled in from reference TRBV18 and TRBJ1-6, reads NAGVMQNPRHLVRRRGQEARLRCSPMKGHSHVYWYRQLPEEGLKFMVYLQKENIIDESGMPKERFSAEFPKEGPSILRIQQVVRGDSAAYFCASSPPKGSETLYNSPLHFGNGTRLTVT.

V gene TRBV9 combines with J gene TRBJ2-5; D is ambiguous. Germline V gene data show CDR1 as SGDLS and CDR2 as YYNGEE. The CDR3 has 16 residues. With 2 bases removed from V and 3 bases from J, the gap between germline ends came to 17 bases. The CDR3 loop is CASSVGETATEETQYF. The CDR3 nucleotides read TGTGCCAGCAGCGTGGGCGAGACGGCCACGGAAGAGACCCAGTACTTC.

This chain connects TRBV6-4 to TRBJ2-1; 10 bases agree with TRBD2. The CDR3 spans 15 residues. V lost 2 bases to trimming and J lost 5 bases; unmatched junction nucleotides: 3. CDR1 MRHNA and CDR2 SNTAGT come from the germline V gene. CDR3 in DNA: TGTGCCAGCAGTGACCCAGCGGGGGGGGACAATGAGCAGTTCTTC. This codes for CASSDPAGGDNEQFF.

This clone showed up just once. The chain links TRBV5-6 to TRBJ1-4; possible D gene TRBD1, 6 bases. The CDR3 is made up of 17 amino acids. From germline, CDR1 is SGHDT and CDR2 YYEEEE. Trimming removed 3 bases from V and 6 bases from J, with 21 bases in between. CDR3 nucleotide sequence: TGTGCCAGCAGCTGGCACAGGGAGGGTGTGCCGGATGAAAAACTGTTTTTT. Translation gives CASSWHREGVPDEKLFF.

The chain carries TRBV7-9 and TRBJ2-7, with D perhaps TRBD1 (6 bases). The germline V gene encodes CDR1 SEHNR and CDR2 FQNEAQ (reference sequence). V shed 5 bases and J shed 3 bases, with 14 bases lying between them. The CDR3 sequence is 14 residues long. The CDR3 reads CASSPVRGGYEQYF. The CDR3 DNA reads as TGTGCCAGCAGCCCGGTCAGGGGCGGCTACGAGCAGTACTTC.

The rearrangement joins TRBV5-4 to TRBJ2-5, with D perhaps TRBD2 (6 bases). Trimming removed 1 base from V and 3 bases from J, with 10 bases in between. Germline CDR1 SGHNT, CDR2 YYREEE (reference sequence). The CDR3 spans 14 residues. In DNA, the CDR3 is TGTGCCAGCAGCTTGTTGGCTAGCGAAGAGACCCAGTACTTC. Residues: CASSLLASEETQYF.

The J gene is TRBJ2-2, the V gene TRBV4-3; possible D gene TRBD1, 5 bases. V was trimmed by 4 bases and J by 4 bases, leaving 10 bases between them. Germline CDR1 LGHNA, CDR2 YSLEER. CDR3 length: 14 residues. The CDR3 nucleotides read TGCGCCAGCAGCCCAAGGGGAAGCACCGGGGAGCTGTTTTTT. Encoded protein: CASSPRGSTGELFF.

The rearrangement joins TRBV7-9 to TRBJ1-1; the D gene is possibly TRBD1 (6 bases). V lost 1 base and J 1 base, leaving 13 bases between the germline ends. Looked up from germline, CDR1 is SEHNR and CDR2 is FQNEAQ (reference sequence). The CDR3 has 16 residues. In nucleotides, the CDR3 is TGTGCCAGCAGCTTAGTCACAGGGCGCAAGAACACTGAAGCTTTCTTT. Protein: CASSLVTGRKNTEAFF.